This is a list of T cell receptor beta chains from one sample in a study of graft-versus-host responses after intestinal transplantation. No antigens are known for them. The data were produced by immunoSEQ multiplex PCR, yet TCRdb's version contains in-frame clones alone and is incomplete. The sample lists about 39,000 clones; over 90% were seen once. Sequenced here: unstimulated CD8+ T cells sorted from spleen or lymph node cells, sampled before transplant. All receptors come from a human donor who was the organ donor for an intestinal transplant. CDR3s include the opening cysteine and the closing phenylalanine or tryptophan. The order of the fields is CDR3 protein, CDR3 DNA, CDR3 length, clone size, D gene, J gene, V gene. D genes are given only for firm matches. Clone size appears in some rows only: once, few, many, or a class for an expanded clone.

CASSSDSTDTQYF TGTGCCAGCAGCTCGGACAGCACAGATACGCAGTATTTT 13 NA NA TRBJ2-3 TRBV7-3
CASSFRGNTEAFF TGCGCCAGCAGCTTTAGGGGCAACACTGAAGCTTTCTTT 13 NA NA TRBJ1-1 TRBV5-1
CASSLSSALAAPPQYF TGTGCCAGCAGTTTATCGTCCGCCCTAGCGGCCCCCCCGCAGTATTTT 16 NA TRBD2 TRBJ2-3 TRBV27
CASSFGTSGTDTQYF TGTGCCAGCAGCTTCGGGACTAGCGGCACAGATACGCAGTATTTT 15 NA TRBD2 TRBJ2-3 TRBV13
CAISPSGSRYTGELFF TGTGCCATCAGCCCTAGCGGGAGTCGTTACACCGGGGAGCTGTTTTTT 16 NA TRBD2 TRBJ2-2 TRBV10-3
CASRTTGWDLEAFF TGTGCCAGCAGGACGACGGGGTGGGACTTGGAAGCTTTCTTT 14 NA NA TRBJ1-1 TRBV27
CASSLASFVLTDTQYF TGTGCCAGCAGCTTGGCGAGCTTCGTCTTAACAGATACGCAGTATTTT 16 NA NA TRBJ2-3 TRBV5-5
CASSPGQGAYEQYF TGTGCCAGCAGCCCGGGACAGGGGGCCTACGAGCAGTACTTC 14 NA TRBD1 TRBJ2-7 TRBV13
CASSLGLTQSRANVLTF TGTGCCAGCAGTCTTGGCTTGACACAAAGTCGGGCCAACGTCCTGACTTTC 17 NA NA TRBJ2-6 TRBV28
CASSGRTSGTNTGELFF TGTGCCAGCAGCGGCCGGACTAGCGGGACGAACACCGGGGAGCTGTTTTTT 17 NA TRBD2 TRBJ2-2 TRBV9
CAWTGGEAQYF TGTGCCTGGACGGGCGGAGAGGCGCAGTATTTT 11 NA NA TRBJ2-3 TRBV30
CASSIPLAGGPDTQYF TGTGCCAGCAGCATCCCACTAGCGGGAGGGCCAGATACGCAGTATTTT 16 NA TRBD2 TRBJ2-3 TRBV9
CASSETSGRATDTQYF TGTGCCAGCAGCGAGACTAGCGGGAGGGCCACAGATACGCAGTATTTT 16 NA TRBD2 TRBJ2-3 TRBV9
CATSRARGWTNQPQHF TGTGCCACCAGCAGAGCTAGGGGCTGGACAAATCAGCCCCAGCATTTT 16 once NA TRBJ1-5 TRBV15
CASSIDAGTGLEQYF TGTGCCAGTAGTATCGACGCCGGGACAGGGCTCGAGCAGTACTTC 15 NA TRBD1 TRBJ2-7 TRBV19
CAIRVFSGGEIYEQYF TGTGCCATCAGGGTTTTTTCAGGGGGCGAAATCTACGAGCAGTACTTC 16 NA TRBD1 TRBJ2-7 TRBV10-3
CASSLSGGVPSYEQYF TGTGCCAGCAGTTTATCGGGAGGGGTCCCCTCCTACGAGCAGTACTTC 16 NA TRBD2 TRBJ2-7 TRBV27
CASSLQGNQPQHF TGTGCCAGCAGCTTACAGGGCAATCAGCCCCAGCATTTT 13 NA NA TRBJ1-5 TRBV7-9
CASSLGPGASYEQYF TGTGCCAGCAGCCTAGGACCCGGGGCCTCCTACGAGCAGTACTTC 15 once NA TRBJ2-7 TRBV2
CASSYYSQGTHEQYF TGTGCCAGCAGCTACTACTCTCAAGGTACCCACGAGCAGTACTTC 15 NA NA TRBJ2-7 TRBV5-8
CASSFDNYEQYF TGTGCCAGCAGTTTTGACAACTACGAGCAGTACTTC 12 NA NA TRBJ2-7 TRBV6-5
CASSAPGTSATYEQYF TGTGCCAGCAGTGCTCCCGGGACTAGCGCAACCTACGAGCAGTACTTC 16 NA TRBD2 TRBJ2-7 TRBV6-1
CASSLGAGTEAFF TGTGCCAGCAGTTTGGGGGCAGGCACTGAAGCTTTCTTT 13 NA NA TRBJ1-1 TRBV28
CASSLSGTSGTSTDTQYF TGTGCCAGCAGTTTATCAGGGACTAGCGGGACGAGCACAGATACGCAGTATTTT 18 NA TRBD2 TRBJ2-3 TRBV27